Described below is a single T cell receptor beta chain sequence and its context. Its antigen is not known. Individual cDNA molecules received unique molecular identifiers. From the 5' RACE reads, TCRdb called clonotypes with MiXCR, one entry per CDR3 protein. The sample has 55,000 to 65,000 distinct CDR3 sequences; approximately 10% are singletons. The entry originates in a study of early T cells in non-severe SARS-CoV-2 infection. Whole-study context: From unsorted whole blood, bulk RNA was sequenced, and the chains remained unpaired.

The CDR3 totals 16 residues. Germline V lookup: CDR1 KGHDR, CDR2 SFDVKD. The ends were cut back, 4 bases at V and 0 bases at J, with 12 bases in the middle. Whole-study results and caveats: Reliance on VDJdb matching favored anti-spike CD8 responses; private and CD4 specificities were missed.

This TCR was sampled from an adult who was a healthcare worker with PCR-confirmed SARS-CoV-2 infection or an uninfected control (not recorded which). This chain joins TRBV24-1 and TRBJ2-1; maybe TRBD2 (5 bases). Sample: whole blood. Here the CDR3 DNA reads TGTGCCACCAGTGACTCCCGTGGGAGCTCCTACAATGAGCAGTTCTTC. This translates into CATSDSRGSSYNEQFF.